This is a list of T cell receptor beta chains from one sample in a study of cytomegalovirus exposure and HLA in healthy donors. TCRdb keeps only in-frame clones here, not all; method: immunoSEQ multiplex PCR. The table records about 170,000 clones, 85% of them present only once. What was sequenced was PBMCs. These receptors came from a man between 18 and 29 years old in good health and CMV-seropositive. The CDR3 runs from the conserved cysteine through the conserved F or W. Each record gives: J gene, clone size, V gene, D gene, CDR3 DNA, CDR3 protein. A D gene is named only where the DNA matches it firmly. Size values are once, few and many counts, or a class for expanded clones, and some rows have none.

J: TRBJ1-1; size: -; V: TRBV6-6; D: -; DNA: TGTGCCAGCAGTAACCCCCGGACAGAAGGTACTGAAGCTTTCTTT; CDR3: CASSNPRTEGTEAFF
J: TRBJ1-6; size: -; V: TRBV15; D: -; DNA: TGTGCCACCAGCAGCCACGGGACACCTTTTAGCTCCTATAATTCACCCCTCCACTTT; CDR3: CATSSHGTPFSSYNSPLHF
J: TRBJ1-1; size: -; V: TRBV11-2; D: TRBD1; DNA: TGTGCCAGCAGCTTATTTCAGGGGGGTGGAGCTTTCTTT; CDR3: CASSLFQGGGAFF
J: TRBJ2-4; size: -; V: TRBV6-4; D: TRBD1; DNA: TGTGCCAGCAGTGAGTCTACAGGGGCCCAAAACAGTCAGTACTTC; CDR3: CASSESTGAQNSQYF
J: TRBJ2-1; size: -; V: TRBV4-1; D: TRBD1; DNA: TGCGCCAGCAGCCAGGGACAGGGTTACAATGAGCAGTTCTTC; CDR3: CASSQGQGYNEQFF
J: TRBJ2-4; size: few; V: TRBV6-6; D: -; DNA: TGTGCCAGCAGCTCAGACAGGCCAAAAAACAGTCAGTACTTC; CDR3: CASSSDRPKNSQYF
J: TRBJ1-1; size: -; V: TRBV6-5; D: TRBD1; DNA: TGTGCCAGCAGTCCTACCCGAGGGGGCAACACTGAAGCTTTCTTT; CDR3: CASSPTRGGNTEAFF
J: TRBJ2-1; size: few; V: TRBV15; D: -; DNA: TGTGCCACCAGCAGAGTCGGGGTCTCCTACAATGAGCAGTTCTTC; CDR3: CATSRVGVSYNEQFF
J: TRBJ1-3; size: -; V: TRBV13; D: -; DNA: TGTGCCAGCAGCCGAACAGGGACCCGTGGAAACACCATATATTTT; CDR3: CASSRTGTRGNTIYF
J: TRBJ2-5; size: -; V: TRBV11-1; D: TRBD2; DNA: TGTGCCAGCAGCTTACCGGGACTACCGTACCAAGAGACCCAGTACTTC; CDR3: CASSLPGLPYQETQYF
J: TRBJ1-2; size: -; V: TRBV7-2; D: TRBD1; DNA: TGTGCCAGCAGCTTAGCGCGACAGGGTGGCTACACCTTC; CDR3: CASSLARQGGYTF
J: TRBJ2-5; size: -; V: TRBV5-3; D: TRBD1; DNA: TGTGCCAGAAGCTCAACACCGACGTCAGGGGGCTCTTGGCAAGAGACCCAGTACTTC; CDR3: CARSSTPTSGGSWQETQYF
J: TRBJ2-2; size: -; V: TRBV7-9; D: TRBD1; DNA: TGTGCCAGCAGCATAGGGACAGCTACCGGGGAGCTGTTTTTT; CDR3: CASSIGTATGELFF
J: TRBJ1-1; size: -; V: TRBV19; D: -; DNA: TGTGCCAGTAGTATAGGCGGGGCTGAAGCTTTCTTT; CDR3: CASSIGGAEAFF
J: TRBJ1-5; size: once; V: TRBV10-3; D: -; DNA: TGTGCCATCAGTGAGTCTTATAGCAATCAGCCCCAGCATTTT; CDR3: CAISESYSNQPQHF
J: TRBJ2-2; size: -; V: TRBV2; D: TRBD1; DNA: TGTGCCAGCAGCCCGAGAGGGACAGGGGGAGACACCGGGGAGCTGTTTTTT; CDR3: CASSPRGTGGDTGELFF
J: TRBJ1-5; size: -; V: TRBV5-8; D: -; DNA: TGTGCCAGCAGCTTACAGCCTGATCAGCCCCAGCATTTT; CDR3: CASSLQPDQPQHF
J: TRBJ1-2; size: once; V: TRBV2; D: -; DNA: TGTGCCAGCAGTGACCCGGGGGAGTTAATCGGTGGCTACACCTTC; CDR3: CASSDPGELIGGYTF
J: TRBJ2-5; size: -; V: TRBV2; D: -; DNA: TGTGCCAGCGGACCGGGTATCGACAGAGCTCAAGAGACCCAGTACTTC; CDR3: CASGPGIDRAQETQYF
J: TRBJ1-2; size: -; V: TRBV29-1; D: TRBD1; DNA: TGCAGCGTTGGCTCCACGACAGGGCCTGGCTACACCTTC; CDR3: CSVGSTTGPGYTF
J: TRBJ1-2; size: -; V: TRBV21-1; D: -; DNA: TGTGCCAGCAGCCCCGCGGGTGCAAAAAGAGGTGGCTACACCTTC; CDR3: CASSPAGAKRGGYTF
J: TRBJ1-2; size: -; V: TRBV29-1; D: -; DNA: TGCAGCGTGGGGGGAGGCTATGGCTACACCTTC; CDR3: CSVGGGYGYTF
J: TRBJ1-5; size: -; V: TRBV6-6; D: -; DNA: TGTGCCAGCAGGCCCACAGGAGCCGAGCAGCCCCAGCATTTT; CDR3: CASRPTGAEQPQHF
J: TRBJ1-2; size: once; V: TRBV4-3; D: -; DNA: TGCGCCAGCAGCCAAGATTTGGGAGGAGGGGTGGGCGAGTATGGCTACACCTTC; CDR3: CASSQDLGGGVGEYGYTF
J: TRBJ2-1; size: -; V: TRBV10-3; D: -; DNA: TGTGCCATCAGGGTTGAGGGTGTCAAAAACTCCTACAATGAGCAGTTCTTC; CDR3: CAIRVEGVKNSYNEQFF
J: TRBJ2-7; size: -; V: TRBV18; D: -; DNA: TGTGCCAGCTCACCACCGGGACTCACCTACGAGCAGTACTTC; CDR3: CASSPPGLTYEQYF
J: TRBJ2-1; size: -; V: TRBV5-6; D: TRBD2; DNA: TGTGCCAGCAGCTTCTTCGGGGGGGCCATCGCCTACAATGAGCAGTTCTTC; CDR3: CASSFFGGAIAYNEQFF
J: TRBJ2-7; size: -; V: TRBV19; D: TRBD1; DNA: TGTGCCAGTAGTATACGGACAGGGGGTACCTACGAGCAGTACTTC; CDR3: CASSIRTGGTYEQYF
J: TRBJ2-7; size: -; V: TRBV10-1; D: -; DNA: TGCGCCAGCAGTCTTTTTTGGGGGACTCCCTACGAGCAGTACTTC; CDR3: CASSLFWGTPYEQYF
J: TRBJ2-7; size: -; V: TRBV6-1; D: TRBD2; DNA: TGTGCCAGCAGTGAAGTCGGGGGGAAGGGCTGGGACGAGCAGTACTTC; CDR3: CASSEVGGKGWDEQYF
J: TRBJ2-7; size: -; V: TRBV27; D: -; DNA: TGTGCCAGCAGTTACAGGGCGGTCGGGAGGATGGGGGAGCAGTACTTC; CDR3: CASSYRAVGRMGEQYF
J: TRBJ1-1; size: -; V: TRBV30; D: -; DNA: TGTGCCTGGAGTGTATCCGGGTCTGAAGCTTTCTTT; CDR3: CAWSVSGSEAFF
J: TRBJ1-1; size: few; V: TRBV4-1; D: -; DNA: TGCGCCAGCAGCCAGGCTACTGGGGGCGTCGAAGCTTTCTTT; CDR3: CASSQATGGVEAFF
J: TRBJ1-1; size: -; V: TRBV5-1; D: -; DNA: TGCGCCAGCAGCTTGTATTCTAGCCAAATGAACACTGAAGCTTTCTTT; CDR3: CASSLYSSQMNTEAFF
J: TRBJ2-7; size: once; V: TRBV6-6; D: TRBD2; DNA: TGTGCCTGTGGGGAGGGCAGTGGCTACGAGCAGTACTTC; CDR3: CACGEGSGYEQYF
J: TRBJ1-3; size: -; V: TRBV30; D: -; DNA: TGTGCCTGGGAGGACAGAAGCTCTGGAAACACCATATATTTT; CDR3: CAWEDRSSGNTIYF
J: TRBJ1-6; size: -; V: TRBV13; D: -; DNA: TGTGCCAGCTCCGACAAAATCTTCAATTCACCCCTCCACTTT; CDR3: CASSDKIFNSPLHF
J: TRBJ2-7; size: -; V: TRBV10-1; D: -; DNA: TGCGCCAGCAGTGAGAACAGCTCCTACGAGCAGTACTTC; CDR3: CASSENSSYEQYF
J: TRBJ1-6; size: -; V: TRBV9; D: TRBD1; DNA: TGTGCCAGCAGCGTAGGGGACAGCTCCTATAATTCACCCCTCCACTTT; CDR3: CASSVGDSSYNSPLHF
J: TRBJ1-2; size: -; V: TRBV10-3; D: -; DNA: TGTGCCATCAGGGGGGACTCAAACTATGGCTACACCTTC; CDR3: CAIRGDSNYGYTF
J: TRBJ2-1; size: -; V: TRBV10-3; D: -; DNA: TGTGCCATCAGTGGCCTACCCAATGAGCAGTTCTTC; CDR3: CAISGLPNEQFF
J: TRBJ2-5; size: -; V: TRBV6-1; D: TRBD2; DNA: TGTGCCAGCAGTGTAACTAGCGGGGGACAAGAGACCCAGTACTTC; CDR3: CASSVTSGGQETQYF
J: TRBJ1-1; size: once; V: TRBV5-4; D: TRBD1; DNA: TGTGCCAGCAGCTTAGGGGGCAGGGCGAACACTGAAGCTTTCTTT; CDR3: CASSLGGRANTEAFF
J: TRBJ1-5; size: -; V: TRBV2; D: -; DNA: TGTGCCAGCAGTGAAGCGGGGGGGTATCAGCCCCAGCATTTT; CDR3: CASSEAGGYQPQHF
J: TRBJ1-5; size: few; V: TRBV6-5; D: -; DNA: TGTGCCAGCAGCCCTACGAATCAGCCCCAGCATTTT; CDR3: CASSPTNQPQHF
J: TRBJ1-4; size: -; V: TRBV5-1; D: -; DNA: TGCGCCAGCAGCAAGGCCCCGGGTGAAAAACTGTTTTTT; CDR3: CASSKAPGEKLFF
J: TRBJ2-6; size: -; V: TRBV19; D: TRBD2; DNA: TGTGCCAGTAGTGCGGGGGTTGGGGCCAACGTCCTGACTTTC; CDR3: CASSAGVGANVLTF